This is a list of T cell receptor beta chains from one sample in a study of blood T cell repertoires in COVID-19. Method: immunoSEQ multiplex PCR; TCRdb's copy keeps in-frame clones and lacks some. Of a few hundred thousand clones listed, nearly 90% are singletons. The sequenced sample consisted of peripheral blood. Receptor source: a man between 18 and 35 years old with active or convalescent COVID-19. CDR3s include the opening cysteine and the closing phenylalanine or tryptophan. D genes are given only for firm matches. Where a row states a size, it is once, few, many or the class of an expanded clone; other rows omit it.

clone_size d_call cdr3_length j_call v_call cdr3_nt cdr3_aa
- - 15 TRBJ1-2 TRBV5-6 TGTGCCAGCAGCTTGTGGTTGCAGGGTGGCTATGGCTACACCTTC CASSLWLQGGYGYTF
- TRBD2 14 TRBJ2-2 TRBV4-1 TGCGCCAGCTCAGCGGGAGGTCGGACCGGGGAGCTGTTTTTT CASSAGGRTGELFF
- TRBD2 16 TRBJ2-1 TRBV6-2/TRBV6-3 TGTGCCAGCAGCCCTGAGAGGGCGGGAGGGCCATGGGAGCAGTTCTTC CASSPERAGGPWEQFF
- TRBD1 17 TRBJ2-6 TRBV7-6 TGTGCCAGCAGCGAAACCGGGACAGCCTCTGGGGCCAACGTCCTGACTTTC CASSETGTASGANVLTF
few - 15 TRBJ1-6 TRBV2 TGTGCCAGCAGTGAAGCTCGGGTAAAGAATTCACCCCTCCACTTT CASSEARVKNSPLHF
few - 13 TRBJ1-1 TRBV19 TGTGCCAGTAGTATCACGGGGAACACTGAAGCTTTCTTT CASSITGNTEAFF
- - 14 TRBJ1-4 TRBV2 TGTGCCAGCAGTGAGAGGGGGGGCTGGGAAAAACTGTTTTTT CASSERGGWEKLFF
once TRBD1 15 TRBJ1-1 TRBV11-2 TGTGCCAGCAGCCCCAGGGGGGAAATGAACACTGAAGCTTTCTTT CASSPRGEMNTEAFF
- TRBD1 15 TRBJ2-1 TRBV18 TGTGCCAGCTCATTCCCGAGGGGGCGCGGCGATGAGCAGTTCTTC CASSFPRGRGDEQFF
- - 14 TRBJ1-1 TRBV4-3 TGCGCCAGCAGCCAAGACGAGGGAAACACTGAAGCTTTCTTT CASSQDEGNTEAFF
- - 14 TRBJ2-5 TRBV11-2 TGTGCCAGCAGCTCACTACGGCCCCCGGAGACCCAGTACTTC CASSSLRPPETQYF
- - 15 TRBJ2-3 TRBV5-1 TGCGCCAGCAGCTCCGACACTAGAGGGGGAGATACGCAGTATTTT CASSSDTRGGDTQYF
- TRBD1 15 TRBJ1-6 TRBV2 TGTGCCAGCAGTTTAACAGGGGCCCGGCCTTCACCCCTCCACTTT CASSLTGARPSPLHF
few TRBD1 14 TRBJ2-2 TRBV10-1 TGCGCCAGCAGGACAGGGGCGGACACCGGGGAGCTGTTTTTT CASRTGADTGELFF
- TRBD1 15 TRBJ2-4 TRBV5-4 TGTGCCAGCAGCTCCACAACAGGGGGAGGAGACATTCAGTACTTC CASSSTTGGGDIQYF
- TRBD1 17 TRBJ1-4 TRBV28 TGTGCCAGCAGGCCCACGGACAGGGTATCAGCTAATGAAAAACTGTTTTTT CASRPTDRVSANEKLFF
- - 16 TRBJ1-1 TRBV6-2/TRBV6-3 TGTGCCAGCAGTTACGACCTCGGGCGGACACTGACTGAAGCTTTCTTT CASSYDLGRTLTEAFF
- - 16 TRBJ2-1 TRBV9 TGTGCCAGCAGCGTAGCTATAGTAAATTCCTACAATGAGCAGTTCTTC CASSVAIVNSYNEQFF
- TRBD1 14 TRBJ2-7 TRBV6-2/TRBV6-3 TGTGCCAGGAGACCTCCGGACAGGGAGTCCGAGCAGTACTTC CARRPPDRESEQYF
- - 13 TRBJ2-3 TRBV14 TGTGCCAGCAGCCTACACCTCACAGATACGCAGTATTTT CASSLHLTDTQYF
few - 15 TRBJ1-4 TRBV12-5 TGTGCTAGTGGGCGCTCCGGGACCGGGGGTGAAAAACTGTTTTTT CASGRSGTGGEKLFF
- TRBD2 19 TRBJ2-1 TRBV5-1 TGCGCCAGCAGCCAAACCGGGACTAGCCCTCATAGCTCCTACAATGAGCAGTTCTTC CASSQTGTSPHSSYNEQFF
few TRBD1 13 TRBJ1-2 TRBV19 TGTGCCACAAGGACAGGTGGAATCTATGGCTACACCTTC CATRTGGIYGYTF
- TRBD1 13 TRBJ1-2 TRBV2 TGTGCCAGTGGAGTCGCACAGGGGTCTAGCTACACCTTC CASGVAQGSSYTF
- TRBD1 17 TRBJ1-6 TRBV19 TGTGCCAGTAGTACAGGGACAGCTTACTCCTATAATTCACCCCTCCACTTT CASSTGTAYSYNSPLHF
few - 11 TRBJ2-7 TRBV21-1 TGTGCCAGCAGCAAAGCTAGGGGCTACGGCTTC CASSKARGYGF
few - 12 TRBJ2-1 TRBV6-5 TGTGCCATCGAACTTGGGGGGAATGAGCAGTTCTTC CAIELGGNEQFF
- TRBD2 15 TRBJ2-3 TRBV11-2 TGTGCCAGCAGCCGAACGGGGGGTCCTCGGGATACGCAGTATTTT CASSRTGGPRDTQYF
- TRBD1 16 TRBJ2-7 TRBV6-2/TRBV6-3 TGTGCCAGCAGTTACTTTCCCGGGACAGGGGAGGACGAGCAGTACTTC CASSYFPGTGEDEQYF
- TRBD1 14 TRBJ2-1 TRBV7-2 TGTGCCAGCAGCCACAGGACAGGGGGCAATGAGCAGTTCTTC CASSHRTGGNEQFF
- - 15 TRBJ1-5 TRBV30 TGTGCCTGTAACCCCACAGGGATAAGCAATCAGCCCCAGCATTTT CACNPTGISNQPQHF
- - 15 TRBJ1-1 TRBV2 TGTGCCAGCAGACGGGACAATTCTCGTGGCACTGAAGCTTTCTTT CASRRDNSRGTEAFF
- - 13 TRBJ2-5 TRBV29-1 TGCAGCGTTGCCCGAGAAGTCCAAGAGACCCAGTACTTC CSVAREVQETQYF
- - 15 TRBJ1-2 TRBV9 TGTGCCAGCAGGGCCTTCGCAGGGTCGGACTATGGCTACACCTTC CASRAFAGSDYGYTF
- TRBD1 17 TRBJ2-7 TRBV2 TGTGCCAGCAGCGACGTAGGTCGGCAGGGGGCCTCCTACGAGCAGTACTTC CASSDVGRQGASYEQYF
- - 14 TRBJ2-3 TRBV7-2 TGTGCCAGCAGCGTGACTAGGAACACAGATACGCAGTATTTT CASSVTRNTDTQYF
- TRBD1 15 TRBJ1-5 TRBV28 TGTGCCAGCAGTTTGACAGGACAGGGGGATCAGCCCCAGCATTTT CASSLTGQGDQPQHF
- TRBD1 14 TRBJ1-2 TRBV10-3 TGTGCCATCAGGGGGACAGGGGGCTTCTATGGCTACACCTTC CAIRGTGGFYGYTF
- - 15 TRBJ2-5 TRBV18 TGTGCCAGCTCACCAAGACATGGGTTCCAAGAGACCCAGTACTTC CASSPRHGFQETQYF
few TRBD1 17 TRBJ1-6 TRBV27 TGTGCCAGCAGTTTCGGCGGGACAGCACTCAGGAATTCACCCCTCCACTTT CASSFGGTALRNSPLHF
- - 19 TRBJ2-1 TRBV4-3 TGCGCCAGCAGCCAAGATGGGGGTTGGGGGAGGTCTCTCTACAATGAGCAGTTCTTC CASSQDGGWGRSLYNEQFF
- - 13 TRBJ1-1 TRBV28 TGTGCCAGCAGTTTATCCGCAGGGGCTGTTCCCCTTTTT CASSLSAGAVPLF
once - 16 TRBJ1-5 TRBV6-1 TGTGCCAGCAGTGGACCGACAGGAGCTAGCAATCAGCCCCAGCATTTT CASSGPTGASNQPQHF
- TRBD2 14 TRBJ2-1 TRBV27 TGTGCCAGCAGACTAGCGGGGGGGCCCAATGAGCAGTTCTTC CASRLAGGPNEQFF
- - 15 TRBJ1-3 TRBV18 TGTGCCAGCTCACCACCGTCGGGGTCTTACAACACCATATATTTT CASSPPSGSYNTIYF
- TRBD1 16 TRBJ2-2 TRBV7-2 TGTGCCAGCAGCCCCCGACAGGGGGCGAACACCGGGGAGCTGTTTTTT CASSPRQGANTGELFF
- - 14 TRBJ2-5 TRBV13 TGTGCCAGCAGCGCCCGGGGGTTCCAAGAGACCCAGTACTTC CASSARGFQETQYF
- TRBD2 15 TRBJ2-1 TRBV3-1/TRBV3-2 TGTGCCAGCAGCCCTGGGACTAGCGGGAAGTATGAGCAGTTCTTC CASSPGTSGKYEQFF
- TRBD2 16 TRBJ2-1 TRBV5-8 TGTGCCAGCAGCTTGCAGACTAGCGTTTTAGGCAATGAGCAGTTCTTC CASSLQTSVLGNEQFF
- - 11 TRBJ2-5 TRBV20-1 TGCAGTGCTAGCCGTGTCGGGACCCAGTACTTC CSASRVGTQYF
- - 15 TRBJ2-1 TRBV28 TGTGCCAGCAGCCCCGGGGGGCCCTCCTACAATGAGCAGTTCTTC CASSPGGPSYNEQFF
few - 14 TRBJ2-3 TRBV19 TGTGCCAGTAGTATGAGGCGTTACACAGATACGCAGTATTTT CASSMRRYTDTQYF
- - 12 TRBJ1-1 TRBV4-3 TGCGCCAGCAGCCGTTCGGGGGGCCCGGCTTTCTTT CASSRSGGPAFF
- - 15 TRBJ2-3 TRBV4-1 TGCGCCAGCAGCCAAGATGGACAAGCACCAGATACGCAGTATTTT CASSQDGQAPDTQYF
- - 13 TRBJ2-5 TRBV2 TGTGCCAGCACGACGGAGGCCCAAGAGACCCAGTACTTC CASTTEAQETQYF